The next 25 T cell receptor beta chains were all read from a single sample in a study of liver allograft versus peripheral blood T cells. Study in general: Recipients' peripheral blood supplied the T cell receptor repertoires against which those in transplanted livers were compared.

One entry per CDR3 protein, called by TCRdb with MiXCR from the reads. The table shows some 7,200 distinct CDR3 sequences, with roughly 17% occurring only once. These receptors came from a human patient who had a liver transplant. T cells may partly derive from the graft donor.

This clonotype was seen more than once but under ten times. This sequence joins TRBV20-1 and TRBJ1-1; the match to TRBD1 covers 8 bases. The CDR3 runs 14 residues. Germline V CDR1 and CDR2: DFQATT, SNEGSKA (reference sequence). CDR3 sequence (DNA): TGCAGCGCGGACAGGGTAATAGGGAACACTGAAGCTTTCTTT. The encoded protein is CSADRVIGNTEAFF.

In this sample, this clonotype is medium-sized. The chain carries TRBV28 and TRBJ2-3; D is uncertain. This CDR3 contains 13 residues. Germline V gene lookup returns CDR1 MDHEN and CDR2 SYDVKM. Trimming shortened V by 8 bases and J by 0 bases, and 9 bases separated the two germline ends. The CDR3 bases are TGTGCCAGCGCAAACCCTAGCACAGATACGCAGTATTTT. Translation: CASANPSTDTQYF.

In its sample, this clonotype was seen many times. The chain joins TRBV5-6 to TRBJ2-7; D gene uncertain. The CDR3 length is 15 residues. Germline loops: CDR1 SGHDT, CDR2 YYEEEE. Trimming took 4 bases from V and 0 from J, leaving 14 bases between them. In nucleotides, the CDR3 is TGTGCCAGCAGCCTGGTTGGACGGAGCTCCTACGAGCAGTACTTC. This codes for CASSLVGRSSYEQYF.

This clonotype has only a few counts. This chain uses TRBV20-1 with TRBJ2-5; D uncertain. The germline V gene has CDR1 DFQATT and CDR2 SNEGSKA (reference sequence). This CDR3 comprises 14 residues. V was trimmed by 5 bases and J by 4 bases, leaving 17 bases between them. CDR3 in amino acids: CSAGRVMGGETQYF. Written as DNA, the CDR3 is TGCAGTGCTGGACGGGTAATGGGCGGAGAGACCCAGTACTTC.

The chain couples TRBV20-1 to TRBJ1-4; D is possibly TRBD1 (5 bases). Germline V lookup: CDR1 DFQATT, CDR2 SNEGSKA (reference sequence). V lost 0 bases and J 7 bases, leaving 12 bases between the germline ends. CDR3 size: 14 residues. CDR3 DNA: TGCAGTGCTAGAGATGGGCAGGGTGGTGAAAAACTGTTTTTT. Translated: CSARDGQGGEKLFF.

V gene TRBV24-1 combines with J gene TRBJ2-7; D is ambiguous. V was pared by 2 bases and J by 6 bases, with 13 bases between. Germline V gives CDR1 KGHDR, CDR2 SFDVKD. The CDR3 sequence is 14 residues long. CDR3 amino acids: CATSDSRTTAEQYF. CDR3 coding DNA: TGTGCCACCAGTGATTCCCGCACAACGGCCGAGCAGTACTTC.

The V call is TRBV5-6, the J call TRBJ1-3; 11 bases are shared with TRBD1. Germline V gives CDR1 SGHDT, CDR2 YYEEEE. J gave up 2 bases and V 4 bases, and 5 bases lay outside the gene matches. The CDR3 contains 16 residues. This chain's CDR3 is CASSRDRGFAGNTIYF. For the CDR3, the DNA is TGTGCCAGCAGCAGGGACAGGGGGTTCGCTGGAAACACCATATATTTT. Based on the CDR3 plus reference TRBV5-6 and TRBJ1-3, the full variable domain is DAGVTQSPTHLIKTRGQQVTLRCSPKSGHDTVSWYQQALGQGPQFIFQYYEEEERQRGNFPDRFSGHQFPNYSSELNVNALLLGDSALYLCASSRDRGFAGNTIYFGEGSWLTVV.

This clonotype has a single count. The chain employs TRBV28 and TRBJ2-7, with no clear D. This CDR3 spans 11 amino acids. The germline V gene has CDR1 MDHEN and CDR2 SYDVKM. Trimming took 5 bases from V and 4 from J, leaving 6 bases between them. For the CDR3, the DNA is TGTGCCAGCAGTCTCCGATACGAGCAGTACTTC. It is translated as CASSLRYEQYF.

By sample share, this clonotype is medium-sized. The chain employs TRBV19 and TRBJ1-2; 7 bases match TRBD1. The ends lost 5 bases at V and 2 bases at J; junction bases unmatched: 5. Per the germline V gene, CDR1 is LNHDA and CDR2 is SQIVND (reference sequence). The CDR3 is 14 residues long. In DNA form, the CDR3 reads TGTGCCAGTAGTCCTTCGGGACAGAACTATGGCTACACCTTC. It encodes CASSPSGQNYGYTF.

V usage is TRBV28 and J usage is TRBJ1-3; D may be TRBD1 (6 bases). CDR3 length: 15 amino acids. With 6 bases removed from V and 4 bases from J, the gap between germline ends came to 16 bases. Per germline, CDR1 MDHEN and CDR2 SYDVKM. CDR3 sequence: CASSPTGRPGNTIYF. The CDR3 region has the DNA TGTGCCAGCAGCCCTACAGGGAGGCCAGGAAACACCATATATTTT.

The rearrangement uses TRBV28 and TRBJ1-1; D is ambiguous. Germline V gene lookup returns CDR1 MDHEN and CDR2 SYDVKM. The CDR3 contains 17 residues. The V end lost 0 bases, the J end lost 5 bases, and 19 bases lay between the germline ends. The CDR3 region is CASSLWELGGRKTEAFF. The CDR3, as DNA: TGTGCCAGCAGTTTATGGGAGTTGGGCGGCCGGAAAACTGAAGCTTTCTTT.

In its sample, this clonotype was seen a few times. This chain uses TRBV5-4 with TRBJ2-7, with TRBD2 identical over 8 bases. The CDR3 has 15 amino acids. The germline gives CDR1 SGHNT, CDR2 YYREEE (reference sequence). The V and J ends lost 4 bases and 2 bases, in that order; junction bases with no gene match: 8. CDR3 residues: CASSPGGGEAYEQYF. The CDR3 DNA is TGTGCCAGCAGCCCGGGGGGGGGGGAAGCCTACGAGCAGTACTTC.

This clonotype is judged medium-sized. The chain couples TRBV14 to TRBJ2-3; 9 bases are a match to TRBD2. Germline V gene lookup returns CDR1 SGHDN and CDR2 FVKESK. V shed 1 base and J 4 bases; nucleotides not matched to a gene: 3. The CDR3 extends over 15 amino acids. Here the CDR3 DNA reads TGTGCCAGCAGCCAAGTGGCGGGGGGGTCAGATACGCAGTATTTT. Translation gives CASSQVAGGSDTQYF.

This rearrangement joins TRBV29-1 to TRBJ2-5; D is unclear. The CDR3 length is 12 residues. From germline, CDR1 is SQVTM and CDR2 ANQGSEA. Trimming left V 4 bases short and J 4 bases short, with 10 bases between. The DNA of the CDR3 is TGCAGCGTTGTTGCCGGCCGAGAGACCCAGTACTTC. Residues: CSVVAGRETQYF.

Relative to its sample, this clonotype is medium-sized (0.01 to 0.1%). The chain carries TRBV5-6 and TRBJ2-2, with 7 bases matching TRBD1. The length of the CDR3 is 17 residues. After removal of 4 bases from V and 5 bases from J, the junction contained 14 bases not matched to a gene. Germline V lookup: CDR1 SGHDT, CDR2 YYEEEE. The CDR3 coding sequence is TGTGCCAGCAGCACCCAAGGGGGCCCCGGAGAGACCGGGGAGCTGTTTTTT. Translated: CASSTQGGPGETGELFF.

This clonotype is medium-sized (0.01 to 0.1%) in the sample. The chain uses TRBV24-1 and TRBJ1-2; possible D gene TRBD1, 6 bases. The CDR3 spans 20 residues. The V end lost 3 bases, the J end lost 3 bases, and 28 bases lay between the germline ends. Germline V lookup: CDR1 KGHDR, CDR2 SFDVKD. The CDR3 region is CATSDPSPRERGGFDYGYTF. Here the CDR3 DNA reads TGTGCCACCAGTGATCCCTCACCTCGGGAAAGGGGGGGTTTCGACTATGGCTACACCTTC.

This clonotype is judged medium-sized (0.01 to 0.1%). The chain employs TRBV6-1 and TRBJ2-7, with TRBD1 identical over 11 bases. Germline CDR1 is MNHNS and CDR2 is SASEGT. V dropped 1 base and J dropped 3; count of bases not matched to a gene: 2. This CDR3 contains 15 residues. CDR3 region: CASSEGTGGIYEQYF. Here the CDR3 DNA reads TGTGCCAGCAGTGAAGGGACAGGGGGCATCTACGAGCAGTACTTC.

This CDR3 reads CASSPQRNQPQHF. The CDR3 region has the DNA TGTGCCAGCAGCCCTCAGCGCAATCAGCCCCAGCATTTT. The chain couples TRBV11-2 to TRBJ1-5, with D uncertain. The germline V gene has CDR1 SGHAT and CDR2 FQNNGV. With 5 bases removed from V and 2 bases from J, the gap between germline ends came to 7 bases. The CDR3 runs to 13 residues.

V gene TRBV30 combines with J gene TRBJ2-7, with D perhaps matching TRBD1 (5 bases). The germline V gene encodes CDR1 GTSNPN and CDR2 SVGIG (reference sequence). The CDR3 is made up of 12 amino acids. Between the trimmed V and J ends, which lost 8 bases and 2 bases, there was a span of 13 bases. This CDR3 reads CAGQKATYEQYF. CDR3 nucleotides: TGTGCCGGACAAAAGGCGACCTACGAGCAGTACTTC.

This clonotype is judged medium-sized. CDR3 sequence: CASSSGLWGTSEAFF. The CDR3 DNA reads TGTGCCAGCTCCTCGGGGCTTTGGGGCACTAGTGAAGCTTTCTTT. The chain recombines TRBV27 with TRBJ1-1, with a tentative D call TRBD1 (5 bases). V lost 8 bases to trimming and J lost 7 bases, with 23 bases between them. Per the germline V gene, CDR1 is MNHEY and CDR2 is SMNVEV (reference sequence). The CDR3 runs 15 residues.

Within the sample, this clonotype is medium-sized. V gene TRBV27 combines with J gene TRBJ2-7; D is unresolved. Germline assignment: CDR1 MNHEY and CDR2 SMNVEV (reference sequence). V lost 6 bases, J lost 1 base, and 13 bases lay in between. This CDR3 is built from 14 residues. The CDR3 sequence: CASRALGGSYEQYF. For the CDR3, the DNA is TGTGCCAGCAGGGCCTTAGGCGGATCCTACGAGCAGTACTTC.

There are a few counts of this clonotype. The chain is built from TRBV7-9 and TRBJ2-7, with D perhaps matching TRBD2 (6 bases). CDR3 length: 13 amino acids. Trimming shortened V by 10 bases and J by 3 bases, and 16 bases separated the two germline ends. Germline V CDR1 and CDR2: SEHNR, FQNEAQ (reference sequence). CDR3 nucleotides: TGTGCCACCGGGGGTAACCTGGGCTACGAGCAGTACTTC. It yields the protein CATGGNLGYEQYF.

The J gene is TRBJ2-1, the V gene TRBV20-1, with 8 bases fitting TRBD1. This CDR3 has 13 amino acids. V gave up 5 bases and J gave up 10 bases; unmatched junction bases: 10. Germline CDR1 is DFQATT and CDR2 is SNEGSKA (reference sequence). The CDR3: CSAGRQGMGEQFF. The DNA for the CDR3 is TGCAGTGCTGGAAGACAGGGGATGGGAGAGCAGTTCTTC.

This clonotype is categorized as medium-sized. The V gene is TRBV6-5, the J gene TRBJ2-6; possibly TRBD1 for D (5 bases). CDR1 is MNHEY and CDR2 is SVGAGI in the germline V gene. V lost 6 bases to trimming and J lost 7 bases, with 19 bases between them. This CDR3 region has 16 residues. This CDR3 is CASRTGLRFGANVLTF. The DNA for the CDR3 is TGTGCCAGCAGAACAGGCCTGAGATTTGGTGCCAACGTCCTGACTTTC.

This clonotype was counted between two and nine times. One end of the junction does not line up with germline, which may come from a read error. The gene calls are TRBV7-9 and TRBJ1-6; D is uncertain. The germline CDR1 and CDR2 sequences are SEHNR and FQNEAQ (reference sequence). This CDR3 is 15 amino acids long. The CDR3 is CASNLASGYNSPLHF. Written as DNA, the CDR3 is TGTGCCAGCAACTTAGCGTCCGGCTATAATTCACCCCTCCACTTT.